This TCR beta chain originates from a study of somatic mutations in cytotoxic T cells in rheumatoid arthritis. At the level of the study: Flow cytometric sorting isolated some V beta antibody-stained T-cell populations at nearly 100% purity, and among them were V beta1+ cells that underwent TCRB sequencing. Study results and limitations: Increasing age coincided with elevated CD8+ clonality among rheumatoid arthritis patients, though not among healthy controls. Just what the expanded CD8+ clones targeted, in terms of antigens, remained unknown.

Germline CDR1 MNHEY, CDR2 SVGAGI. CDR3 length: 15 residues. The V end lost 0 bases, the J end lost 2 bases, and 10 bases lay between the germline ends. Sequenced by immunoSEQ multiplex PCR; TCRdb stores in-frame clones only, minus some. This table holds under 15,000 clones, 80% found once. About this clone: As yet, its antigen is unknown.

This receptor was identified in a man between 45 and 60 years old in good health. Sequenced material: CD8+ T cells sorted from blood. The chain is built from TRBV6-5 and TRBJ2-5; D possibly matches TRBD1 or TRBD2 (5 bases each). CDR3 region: CASSYSMGVQETQYF. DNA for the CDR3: TGTGCCAGCAGTTACTCAATGGGGGTGCAAGAGACCCAGTACTTC.